Each of the 9 T cell receptor beta chains below was sequenced from the same sample in a study of blood T cell repertoires in COVID-19. Some clones are missing from TCRdb's copy, which holds only in-frame ones; the method was immunoSEQ multiplex PCR. The sample includes under 130,000 clones, 80% to 90% seen only once; the top ten take around a tenth. Sequencing was carried out using peripheral blood. Receptors were obtained from a woman in her 70s with acute or convalescent COVID-19.

The rearrangement uses TRBV9 and TRBJ2-2; D ambiguous. The V and J ends lost 0 bases and 2 bases respectively, with 8 bases between them. The CDR3 extends over 15 amino acids. Germline CDR1 SGDLS, CDR2 YYNGEE. CDR3 DNA sequence: TGTGCCAGCAGCGTAGACACATATAACACCGGGGAGCTGTTTTTT. Translating gives CASSVDTYNTGELFF.

The V and J genes are TRBV28 and TRBJ2-1; 9 nucleotides line up with TRBD2. The V gene's germline CDR1 is MDHEN and CDR2 SYDVKM. The V and J ends lost 1 base and 9 bases, in that order; junction bases with no gene match: 7. CDR3 length: 15 amino acids. CDR3 in DNA: TGTGCCAGCAGTTTATTTAGCGGGAGAAGTGGTGAGCAGTTCTTC. Translation: CASSLFSGRSGEQFF. Filled out from reference TRBV28 and TRBJ2-1, the complete variable domain reads DVKVTQSSRYLVKRTGEKVFLECVQDMDHENMFWYRQDPGLGLRLIYFSYDVKMKEKGDIPEGYSVSREKKERFSLILESASTNQTSMYLCASSLFSGRSGEQFFGPGTRLTVL.

The V and J genes are TRBV2 and TRBJ2-3; no clear D gene. The germline CDR1 and CDR2 sequences are SNHLY and FYNNEI. CDR3 length: 12 amino acids. V lost 6 bases and J lost 4, with 8 bases in between. The CDR3 loop reads CASSPSSDTQYF. The CDR3 DNA is TGTGCCAGCAGCCCCTCGTCAGATACGCAGTATTTT.

The gene calls are TRBV6-1 and TRBJ2-3, with TRBD2 identical over 7 bases. V lost 3 bases, J lost 4 bases, and 7 bases stayed unmatched. The CDR3 sequence is 15 residues long. The V gene's germline CDR1 is MNHNS and CDR2 SASEGT. The CDR3 loop is CASSDWGGGADTQYF. CDR3 nucleotides: TGTGCCAGCAGTGATTGGGGGGGTGGGGCAGATACGCAGTATTTT.

The chain carries TRBV20-1 and TRBJ2-1; D is unclear. Germline V lookup: CDR1 DFQATT, CDR2 SNEGSKA (reference sequence). The CDR3 sequence is 12 residues long. The V end lost 3 bases, the J end lost 9 bases, and 12 bases lay between the germline ends. The CDR3 region is CSASRSLSEQFF. CDR3 DNA sequence: TGCAGTGCTAGTCGGAGCCTTAGTGAGCAGTTCTTC.

There are a few counts of this clone. The V and J genes are TRBV7-6 and TRBJ2-3; tentatively, D is TRBD2 (7 bases). Deletions cut 1 base from V and 10 bases from J, with 18 bases between. The CDR3 is made up of 15 amino acids. Looked up from germline, CDR1 is SGHVS and CDR2 is FNYEAQ. In nucleotides, the CDR3 is TGTGCCAGCAGCTTAGACAGGGCCACGGCGGGGGCGCAGTATTTT. Translation: CASSLDRATAGAQYF.

This clone appeared a few times. The rearrangement links TRBV9 to TRBJ2-5; 11 nucleotides match TRBD1. V was pared by 0 bases and J by 5 bases, with 6 bases of the junction left unmatched. This CDR3 spans 16 amino acids. CDR1 and CDR2 (germline): SGDLS, YYNGEE. The CDR3 sequence is CASSVVGQGAWETQYF. CDR3 in DNA: TGTGCCAGCAGCGTAGTAGGACAGGGGGCTTGGGAGACCCAGTACTTC. Using reference TRBV9 and TRBJ2-5 for the parts outside the CDR3, the full variable domain is DSGVTQTPKHLITATGQRVTLRCSPRSGDLSVYWYQQSLDQGLQFLIQYYNGEERAKGNILERFSAQQFPDLHSELNLSSLELGDSALYFCASSVVGQGAWETQYFGPGTRLLVL.

This sequence joins TRBV30 and TRBJ1-6; 8 bases align to TRBD1. CDR1 is GTSNPN, CDR2 SVGIG, per germline (reference sequence). V shed 2 bases and J 8 bases; nucleotides not matched to a gene: 8. CDR3 length: 15 residues. CDR3 nucleotides: TGTGCCTGGAGTTTCCGGACAGGGACAGATTCACCCCTCCACTTT. Translation: CAWSFRTGTDSPLHF.

The chain recombines TRBV3-1 (or the pseudogene TRBV3-2) with TRBJ2-5, with TRBD2 matching over 13 bases. The V gene end was trimmed by 2 bases and the J gene end by 0 bases; junction bases not matched to a gene: 3. Germline V gene lookup returns CDR1 LGHDT and CDR2 YNNKEL (reference sequence). The CDR3 runs to 17 residues. CDR3 region: CASSQSLAGGYQETQYF. The CDR3 DNA is TGTGCCAGCAGCCAATCACTAGCGGGAGGGTACCAAGAGACCCAGTACTTC.